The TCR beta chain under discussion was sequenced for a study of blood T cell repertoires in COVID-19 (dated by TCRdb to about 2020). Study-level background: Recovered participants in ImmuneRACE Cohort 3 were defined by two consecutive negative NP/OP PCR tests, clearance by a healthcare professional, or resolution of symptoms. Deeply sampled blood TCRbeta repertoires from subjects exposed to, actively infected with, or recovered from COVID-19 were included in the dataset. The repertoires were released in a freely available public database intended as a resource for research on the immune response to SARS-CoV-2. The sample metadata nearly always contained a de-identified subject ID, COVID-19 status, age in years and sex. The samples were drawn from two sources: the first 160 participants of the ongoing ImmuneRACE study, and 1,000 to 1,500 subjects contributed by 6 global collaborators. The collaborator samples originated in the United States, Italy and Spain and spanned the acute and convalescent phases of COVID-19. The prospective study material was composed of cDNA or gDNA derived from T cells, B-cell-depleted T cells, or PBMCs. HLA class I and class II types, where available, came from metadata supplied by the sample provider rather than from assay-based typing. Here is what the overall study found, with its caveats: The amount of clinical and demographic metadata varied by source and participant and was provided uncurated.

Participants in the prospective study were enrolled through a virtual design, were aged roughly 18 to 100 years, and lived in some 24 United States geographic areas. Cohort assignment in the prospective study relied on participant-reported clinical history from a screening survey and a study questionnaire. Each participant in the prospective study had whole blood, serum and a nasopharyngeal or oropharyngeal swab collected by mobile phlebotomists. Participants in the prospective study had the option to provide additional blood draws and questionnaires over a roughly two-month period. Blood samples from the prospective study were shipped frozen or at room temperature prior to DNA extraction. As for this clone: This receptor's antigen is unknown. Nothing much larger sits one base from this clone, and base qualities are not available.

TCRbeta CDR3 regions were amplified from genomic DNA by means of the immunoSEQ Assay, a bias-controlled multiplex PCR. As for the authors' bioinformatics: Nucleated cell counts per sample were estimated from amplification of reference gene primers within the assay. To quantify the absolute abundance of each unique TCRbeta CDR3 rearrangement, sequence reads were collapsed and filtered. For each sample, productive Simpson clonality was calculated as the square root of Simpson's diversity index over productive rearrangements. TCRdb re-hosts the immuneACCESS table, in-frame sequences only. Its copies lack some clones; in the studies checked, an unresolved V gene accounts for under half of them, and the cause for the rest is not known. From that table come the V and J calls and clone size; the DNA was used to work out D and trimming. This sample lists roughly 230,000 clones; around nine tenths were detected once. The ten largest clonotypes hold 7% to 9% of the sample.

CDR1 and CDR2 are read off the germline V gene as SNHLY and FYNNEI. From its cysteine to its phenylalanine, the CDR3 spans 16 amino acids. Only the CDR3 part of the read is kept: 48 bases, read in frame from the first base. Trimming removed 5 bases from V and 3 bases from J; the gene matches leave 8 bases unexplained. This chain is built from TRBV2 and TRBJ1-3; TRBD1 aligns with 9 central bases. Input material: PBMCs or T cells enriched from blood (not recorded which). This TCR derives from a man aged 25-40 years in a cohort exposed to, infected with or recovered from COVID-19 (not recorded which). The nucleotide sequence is TGTGCCAGCAGTTATAAAACAGGGGGCAGTGGAAACACCATATATTTT. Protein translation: CASSYKTGGSGNTIYF.